This is a list of T cell receptor beta chains from one sample in a study of T cells in tuberculosis. Measured with immunoSEQ multiplex PCR; TCRdb has only the in-frame clones, and not every one. The sample yields approximately 59,000 clones, 81% seen once. The sequencing sample was made of CD1b-GMM tetramer-negative cells sorted from PBMCs. The receptors shown here come from an adult woman with latent tuberculosis. Both conserved end residues are part of each CDR3. The order of the fields is clone size, D gene, CDR3 length, J gene, V gene, CDR3 DNA, CDR3 protein. The D gene is left open where the match is weak. Clone size is shown for a subset of rows, as once, few, many or a class of expanded clone.

>NA|NA|13|TRBJ1-2|TRBV30
TGTGCCTGGAGTGTACGGGGGGACTATGGCTACACCTTC
CAWSVRGDYGYTF
>NA|TRBD2|15|TRBJ2-1|TRBV7-2
TGTGCCAGCACCCAACTAGCGGGGGTCTACAATGAGCAGTTCTTC
CASTQLAGVYNEQFF
>NA|TRBD1|16|TRBJ1-1|TRBV28
TGTGCCAGCACCGCCCCAAGACAGGGGGCGAAGACTGAAGCTTTCTTT
CASTAPRQGAKTEAFF
>NA|NA|13|TRBJ2-5|TRBV5-4
TGTGCCAGCAGTCCGGAGCAGCAAGAGACCCAGTACTTC
CASSPEQQETQYF
>few|TRBD2|13|TRBJ2-1|TRBV6-1
TGTGCCAGCATCCGGACTAGCGGGAGAGAGCAGTTCTTC
CASIRTSGREQFF
>NA|NA|15|TRBJ1-2|TRBV18
TGTGCCAGCTCACCCGCGGCCGAAGCTAACTATGGCTACACCTTC
CASSPAAEANYGYTF
>NA|NA|11|TRBJ2-7|TRBV5-5
TGTGCCAGCAGCTTGGGAGGCGAGCAGTACTTC
CASSLGGEQYF
>NA|TRBD2|15|TRBJ2-1|TRBV19
TGTGCCAGTCGGGGGAAACTAGCGGGTTACAATGAGCAGTTCTTC
CASRGKLAGYNEQFF
>NA|NA|13|TRBJ2-1|TRBV5-6
TGTGCCAGCAGCTTGTTCGGCTACAATGAGCAGTTCTTC
CASSLFGYNEQFF
>few|TRBD1|14|TRBJ1-4|TRBV10-3
TGTGCCATCAGTGAAACAGGGGCTGGTGAAAAACTGTTTTTT
CAISETGAGEKLFF
>NA|NA|14|TRBJ2-1|TRBV2
TGTGCCAGCAGCCCCCCCTTAGGGGTCTATGAGCAGTTCTTC
CASSPPLGVYEQFF
>NA|NA|16|TRBJ2-7|TRBV19
TGTGCCAGTAGTATCTCCGGGACTGCCCTCGCCTACGAGCAGTACTTC
CASSISGTALAYEQYF
>once|TRBD2|16|TRBJ2-3|TRBV7-2
TGTGCCAGCAGCCGCCTCCGGGCCGGGGGGACAGATACGCAGTATTTT
CASSRLRAGGTDTQYF
>few|TRBD1|15|TRBJ1-2|TRBV4-2
TGTGCCAGCAGTCGTTACTTCCAGGGGGCGGGCGGCTACACCTTC
CASSRYFQGAGGYTF
>NA|NA|14|TRBJ2-1|TRBV27
TGTGCCAGCAGTTTAATCCAGGGTAACAATGAGCAGTTCTTC
CASSLIQGNNEQFF
>NA|TRBD1|16|TRBJ2-2|TRBV19
TGTGCCAGTAGTAGGGGACAGGGGGCCGGAGCCGGGGAGCTGTTTTTT
CASSRGQGAGAGELFF
>NA|TRBD1|15|TRBJ2-1|TRBV4-1
TGCGCCAGCAGCCATCCGGGACAGGGAAACAATGAGCAGTTCTTC
CASSHPGQGNNEQFF
>NA|NA|13|TRBJ2-3|TRBV9
TGTGCCAGCAGCACGGGGAGCACAGATACGCAGTATTTT
CASSTGSTDTQYF
>NA|TRBD1|13|TRBJ1-1|TRBV28
TGTGCCAGCAGTCGCGGGGGACAGGCTGAAGCTTTCTTT
CASSRGGQAEAFF
>NA|TRBD1|14|TRBJ2-1|TRBV30
TGTGCCTGGAGTCCTCACCTATCCGGGACAGGGCCGTTCTTC
CAWSPHLSGTGPFF
>NA|TRBD2|20|TRBJ2-4|TRBV4-1
TGCGCCAGCAGCCAAGAGGGGGCGACTAGCGGGGGGCAAGCCAAAAACATTCAGTACTTC
CASSQEGATSGGQAKNIQYF
>NA|NA|15|TRBJ2-6|TRBV25-1
TGTGCCAGCAGTGATACTTTAAGCGGGGCCAACGTCCTGACTTTC
CASSDTLSGANVLTF
>NA|TRBD1|18|TRBJ2-3|TRBV4-1
TGCGCCAGCAGCCAGGACAGGGGCGGGACAGGGAACAGAGATACGCAGTATTTT
CASSQDRGGTGNRDTQYF
>NA|NA|14|TRBJ2-2|TRBV7-7
TGTGCCAGCAGCCCAGGGGTAAACACCGGGGAGCTGTTTTTT
CASSPGVNTGELFF
>once|TRBD1|16|TRBJ1-6|TRBV7-9
TGTGCCAGCAGCTCGCGACAGGGGGCTGGGAATTCACCCCTCCACTTT
CASSSRQGAGNSPLHF
>NA|NA|14|TRBJ1-5|TRBV28
TGTGCCAGCATGTTTGAGGATCGAGGACAGCCCCAGCATTTT
CASMFEDRGQPQHF
>NA|TRBD1|14|TRBJ2-7|TRBV10-3
TGTGCCATCAGTGCGGACAGGGGAATCGGCGAGCAGTACTTC
CAISADRGIGEQYF
>NA|NA|15|TRBJ2-3|TRBV4-3
TGCGCCAGCAGCCAAGATGGGAGGGGGATGAATACGCAGTATTTT
CASSQDGRGMNTQYF
>NA|TRBD2|19|TRBJ2-2|TRBV11-2
TGTGCCAGCAGCGGGCAGACTAGCGGGGTGATTTCGAACACCGGGGAGCTGTTTTTT
CASSGQTSGVISNTGELFF
>NA|TRBD2|16|TRBJ2-4|TRBV7-9
TGTGCCAGCAGCGGAAGACTAGCGGGAGACCAAAACATTCAGTACTTC
CASSGRLAGDQNIQYF
>NA|TRBD2|15|TRBJ2-1|TRBV5-1
TGCGCCAGCAGCACCGGACTAGCGGGGCACAATGAGCAGTTCTTC
CASSTGLAGHNEQFF
>NA|NA|11|TRBJ1-1|TRBV13
TGTGCCAGCAGCCCGTACACTGAAGCTTTCTTT
CASSPYTEAFF
>NA|NA|15|TRBJ1-1|TRBV7-6
TGTGCCAGCAGCCCCGCGCGGGGAATGAACACTGAAGCTTTCTTT
CASSPARGMNTEAFF
>NA|NA|16|TRBJ2-7|TRBV4-2
TGTGCCAGCAGCCAAGAAGGCGGGGACCAGCCCTACGAGCAGTACTTC
CASSQEGGDQPYEQYF
>NA|TRBD1|15|TRBJ1-2|TRBV19
TGTGCCAGTAGTACCCCAGGGGGCCAGGCCTATGGCTACACCTTC
CASSTPGGQAYGYTF
>NA|NA|15|TRBJ1-3|TRBV6-5
TGTGCCAGCAAACGGGACTTACCCTCTGGAAACACCATATATTTT
CASKRDLPSGNTIYF
>NA|NA|13|TRBJ2-3|TRBV11-3
TGTGCCAGCAGCTTAAGCGCGTCAGATACGCAGTATTTT
CASSLSASDTQYF
>NA|TRBD1|17|TRBJ1-2|TRBV5-1
TGCGCCAGCAGCCGGGGGGGGACAGACAACCTGGGCCCTGGCTACACCTTC
CASSRGGTDNLGPGYTF
>NA|TRBD1|15|TRBJ2-7|TRBV6-6
TGTGCCAGCAGTTATGCGCGCGGACAGGGCCACGAGCAGTACTTC
CASSYARGQGHEQYF
>once|TRBD1|14|TRBJ1-1|TRBV27
TGTGCCAGCAGTTTTTACAGGGGGACCACTGAAGCTTTCTTT
CASSFYRGTTEAFF
>NA|NA|15|TRBJ1-5|TRBV28
TGTGCCAGCTATAGTCAGCGGAATAGCAATCAGCCCCAGCATTTT
CASYSQRNSNQPQHF
>NA|NA|14|TRBJ2-5|TRBV6-1
TGTGCCAGCAGCCCACTATCTGCCTGGGAGACCCAGTACTTC
CASSPLSAWETQYF
>NA|TRBD2|15|TRBJ2-3|TRBV7-2
TGTGCCAGCAGCCCCCAGGCGGGGGGAACAGATACGCAGTATTTT
CASSPQAGGTDTQYF
>NA|TRBD1|17|TRBJ1-2|TRBV7-8
TGTGCCAGCAGCCCCCTCGGAACAGGGGAACCCAACTATGGCTACACCTTC
CASSPLGTGEPNYGYTF
>NA|TRBD1|15|TRBJ2-7|TRBV6-6
TGTGCCAGCAGTTACTCGACAGGGTCGGGCTACGAGCAGTACTTC
CASSYSTGSGYEQYF
>once|TRBD2|17|TRBJ2-1|TRBV7-2
TGTGCCAGCAACCCTCCGTTGGGGACTAGCGGGGGCCATGAGCAGTTCTTC
CASNPPLGTSGGHEQFF
>NA|NA|13|TRBJ1-2|TRBV2
TGTGCCAGCAGAGTAGAGGGGGGGAATGGCTACACCTTC
CASRVEGGNGYTF
>NA|NA|15|TRBJ1-2|TRBV6-1
TGTGCCAGCAGTGAAAGGGGTTCTTCAGGGCATGGCTACACCTTC
CASSERGSSGHGYTF
>NA|NA|16|TRBJ2-1|TRBV21-1
TGTGCCAGCAGCCTCACCAGGACAGGGGGCTCCAATGAGCAGTTCTTC
CASSLTRTGGSNEQFF
>NA|TRBD1|15|TRBJ1-1|TRBV18
TGTGCCAGCTCGCAAGACAGGGGATTGAACACTGAAGCTTTCTTT
CASSQDRGLNTEAFF
>NA|NA|17|TRBJ1-1|TRBV27
TGTGCCAGCAGTCCCCAGGTTTGGGTGGATCGTGACACTGAAGCTTTCTTT
CASSPQVWVDRDTEAFF